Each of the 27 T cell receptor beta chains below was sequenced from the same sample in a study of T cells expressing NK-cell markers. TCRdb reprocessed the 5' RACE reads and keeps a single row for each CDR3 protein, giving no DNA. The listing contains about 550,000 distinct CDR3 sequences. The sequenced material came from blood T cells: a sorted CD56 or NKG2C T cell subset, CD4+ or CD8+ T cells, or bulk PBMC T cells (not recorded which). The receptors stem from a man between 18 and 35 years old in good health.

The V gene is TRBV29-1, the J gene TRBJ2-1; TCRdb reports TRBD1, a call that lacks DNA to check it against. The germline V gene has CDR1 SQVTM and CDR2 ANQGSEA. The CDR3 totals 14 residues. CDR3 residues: CSVEPGQGLDEQFF.

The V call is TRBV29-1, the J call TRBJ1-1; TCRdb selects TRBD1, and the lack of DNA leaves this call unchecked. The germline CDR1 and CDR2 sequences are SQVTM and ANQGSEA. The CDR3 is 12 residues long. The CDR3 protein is CSVQGGNTEAFF.

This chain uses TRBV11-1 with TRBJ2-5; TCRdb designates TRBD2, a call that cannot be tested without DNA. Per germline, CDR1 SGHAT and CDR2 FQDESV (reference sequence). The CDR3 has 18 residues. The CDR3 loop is CASSFPGLAGDLEETQYF.

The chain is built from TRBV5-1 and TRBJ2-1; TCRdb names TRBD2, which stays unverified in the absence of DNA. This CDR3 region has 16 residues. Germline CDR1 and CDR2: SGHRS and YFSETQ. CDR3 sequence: CASAPWGTSGYNEQFF.

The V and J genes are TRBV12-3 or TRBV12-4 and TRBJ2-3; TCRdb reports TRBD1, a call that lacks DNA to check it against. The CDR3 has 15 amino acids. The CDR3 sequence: CASSSGTVYTDTQYF.

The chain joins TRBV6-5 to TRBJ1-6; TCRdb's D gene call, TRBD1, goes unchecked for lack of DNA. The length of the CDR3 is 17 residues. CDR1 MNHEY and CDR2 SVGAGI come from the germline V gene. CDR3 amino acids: CASSYYRTPTGYSPLHF.

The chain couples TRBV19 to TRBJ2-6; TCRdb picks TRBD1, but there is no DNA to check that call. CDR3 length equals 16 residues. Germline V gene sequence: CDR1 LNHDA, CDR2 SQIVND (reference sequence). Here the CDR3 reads CASSGQGTPGANVLTF.

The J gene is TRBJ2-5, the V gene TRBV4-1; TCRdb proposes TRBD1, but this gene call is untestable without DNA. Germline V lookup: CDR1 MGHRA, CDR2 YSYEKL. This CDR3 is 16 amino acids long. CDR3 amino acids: CASSQGQGAFGETQYF.

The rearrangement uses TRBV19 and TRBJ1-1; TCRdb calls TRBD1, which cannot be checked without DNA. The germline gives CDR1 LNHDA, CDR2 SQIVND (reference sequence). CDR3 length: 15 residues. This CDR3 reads CASSRRDRGRTEAFF.

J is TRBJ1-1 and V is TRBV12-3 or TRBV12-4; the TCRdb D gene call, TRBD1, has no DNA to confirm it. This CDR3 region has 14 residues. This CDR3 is CASTLGAWGTEAFF.

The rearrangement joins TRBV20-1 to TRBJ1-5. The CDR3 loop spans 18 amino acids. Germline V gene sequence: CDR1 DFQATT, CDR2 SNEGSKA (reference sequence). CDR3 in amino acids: CSARGIGGGTLSGQPQHF.

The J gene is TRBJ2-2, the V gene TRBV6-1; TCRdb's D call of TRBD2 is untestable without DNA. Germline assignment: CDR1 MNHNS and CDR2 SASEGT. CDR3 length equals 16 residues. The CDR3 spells CASAEWREGPAGELFF.

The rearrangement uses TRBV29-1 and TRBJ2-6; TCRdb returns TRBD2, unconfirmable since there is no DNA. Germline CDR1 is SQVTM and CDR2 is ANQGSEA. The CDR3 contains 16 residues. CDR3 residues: CSVAGTRSSGANVLTF. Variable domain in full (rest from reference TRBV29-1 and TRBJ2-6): SAVISQKPSRDICQRGTSLTIQCQVDSQVTMMFWYRQQPGQSLTLIATANQGSEATYESGFVIDKFPISRPNLTFSTLTVSNMSPEDSSIYLCSVAGTRSSGANVLTFGAGSRLTVL.

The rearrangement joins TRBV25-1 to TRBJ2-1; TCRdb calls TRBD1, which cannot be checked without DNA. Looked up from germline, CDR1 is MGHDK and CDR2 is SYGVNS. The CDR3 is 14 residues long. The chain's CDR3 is CASSDSGGWSEQFF.

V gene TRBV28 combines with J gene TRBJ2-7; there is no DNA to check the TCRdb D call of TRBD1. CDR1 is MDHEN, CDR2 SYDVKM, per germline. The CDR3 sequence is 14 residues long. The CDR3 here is CASSLNRGPIEQYF.

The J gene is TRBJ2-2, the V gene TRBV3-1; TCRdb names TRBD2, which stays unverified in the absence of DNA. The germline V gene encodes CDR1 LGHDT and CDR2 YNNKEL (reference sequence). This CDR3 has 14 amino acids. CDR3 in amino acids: CASSAGGDTGELFF.

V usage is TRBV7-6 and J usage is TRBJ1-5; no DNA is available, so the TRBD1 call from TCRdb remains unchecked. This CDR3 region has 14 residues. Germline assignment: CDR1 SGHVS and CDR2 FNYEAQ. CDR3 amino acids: CASSSSGVNQPQHF.

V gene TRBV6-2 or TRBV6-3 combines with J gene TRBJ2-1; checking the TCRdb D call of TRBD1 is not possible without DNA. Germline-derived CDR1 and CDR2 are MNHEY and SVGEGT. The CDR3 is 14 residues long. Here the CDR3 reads CASSYSDGGAEQFF.

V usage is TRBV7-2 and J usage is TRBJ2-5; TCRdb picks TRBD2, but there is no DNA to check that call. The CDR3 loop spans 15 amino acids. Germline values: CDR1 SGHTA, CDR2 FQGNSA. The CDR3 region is CASSLTSGTGETQYF.

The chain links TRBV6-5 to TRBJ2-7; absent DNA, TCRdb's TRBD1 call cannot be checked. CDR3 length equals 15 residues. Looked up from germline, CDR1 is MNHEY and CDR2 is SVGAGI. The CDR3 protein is CASSYSTGWGYEQYF.

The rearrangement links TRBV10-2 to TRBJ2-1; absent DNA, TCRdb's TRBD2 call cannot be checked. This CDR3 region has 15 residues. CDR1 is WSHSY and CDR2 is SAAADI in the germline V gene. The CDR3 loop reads CASRAGNTDYNEQFF.

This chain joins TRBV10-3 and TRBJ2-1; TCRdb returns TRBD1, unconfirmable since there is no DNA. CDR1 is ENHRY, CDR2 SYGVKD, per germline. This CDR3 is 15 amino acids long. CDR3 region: CAILRTGAPSDEQFF.

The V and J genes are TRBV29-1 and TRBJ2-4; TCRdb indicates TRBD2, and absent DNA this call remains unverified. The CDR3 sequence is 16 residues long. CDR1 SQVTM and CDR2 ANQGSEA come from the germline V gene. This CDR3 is CSVEEGGAGGKNIQYF. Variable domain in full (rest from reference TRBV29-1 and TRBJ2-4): SAVISQKPSRDICQRGTSLTIQCQVDSQVTMMFWYRQQPGQSLTLIATANQGSEATYESGFVIDKFPISRPNLTFSTLTVSNMSPEDSSIYLCSVEEGGAGGKNIQYFGAGTRLSVL.

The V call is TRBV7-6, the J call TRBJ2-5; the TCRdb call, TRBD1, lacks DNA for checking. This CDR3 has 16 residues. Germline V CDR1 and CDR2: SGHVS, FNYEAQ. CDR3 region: CASSLQSRDRVETQYF.

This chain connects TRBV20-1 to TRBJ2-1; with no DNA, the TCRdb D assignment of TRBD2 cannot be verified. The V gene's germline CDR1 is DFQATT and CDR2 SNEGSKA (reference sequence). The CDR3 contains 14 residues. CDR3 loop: CSALALAGGSEQFF.

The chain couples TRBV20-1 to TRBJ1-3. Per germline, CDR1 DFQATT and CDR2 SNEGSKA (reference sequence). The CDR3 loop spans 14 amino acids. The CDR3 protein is CSAPSQFSGNTIYF.

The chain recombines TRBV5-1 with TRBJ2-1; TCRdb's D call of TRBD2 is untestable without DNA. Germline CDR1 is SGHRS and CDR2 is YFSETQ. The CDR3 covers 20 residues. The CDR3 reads CASSLSILAGGMSSYNEQFF.